This T cell receptor (beta chain) originates from a study of cytomegalovirus exposure and HLA in healthy donors. Study summary: Unique TCRs numbering roughly 80 million, obtained from HLA-typed donors, made up an early data release. Overall study findings and caveats: A later analysis associated under 20,000 TCR beta sequences with HLA alleles at a 0.05 false discovery rate.

For this clone: Its specificity is not known.

The PCR employed 60 Vbeta primers together with 13 Jbeta primers. TCRdb's copy holds only in-frame clones and misses some; the assay was immunoSEQ multiplex PCR. The sample data list 38,000 or so clones. Material for sequencing was PBMCs. The TCR originated in a man in his forties in good health and CMV-seropositive.

For the CDR3, the DNA is TGTGCCAGCAGTTGGGGGGGAGGCTACGAGCAGTACTTC. Translated: CASSWGGGYEQYF. The chain has TRBV27 and TRBJ2-7; 7 bases are a match to TRBD2. Trimming at V came to 4 bases and at J to 3 bases, leaving 3 bases not matched to a gene. The CDR3 has 13 amino acids. CDR1 and CDR2 (germline): MNHEY, SMNVEV (reference sequence).